This T cell receptor beta chain originates from a study of breast tumors, draining lymph nodes, adjacent tissues. Study-wide results and limits: The lymph node origin of tumor T cells was framed as consistent with a hypothesis, not demonstrated. Tumors had less TCR diversity than lymph nodes, more than nontumor tissue. Most tumor T cells seemingly derive from lymph node, then expand in tumor. Luminal-like breast cancer showed significantly higher tumor–nontumor repertoire similarity than basal-like.

Concerning this clonotype itself: Its antigen is not known. A much more abundant neighbour one base away suggests this may be a read error.

TCRdb reanalysed the multiplex PCR reads using MiXCR and keeps one entry per CDR3 protein. The repertoire holds some 100,000 distinct CDR3 sequences, roughly 20% seen once, with roughly 1.2% in the top ten. The CDR3 consists of 13 residues. The V segment lost 6 bases and the J segment 2 bases; nucleotides outside the gene matches: 2. The V gene's germline CDR1 is MNHNY and CDR2 SVGAGI (reference sequence). Samples came from axillary lymph nodes draining the breast cancer. The V gene is TRBV6-6, the J gene TRBJ2-3, with 7 nucleotides matching TRBD1. The material sequenced was axillary lymph node tissue. The sequence was collected from a female donor with breast cancer. Some clones in this sample may be carry-over from other donors' samples. The CDR3 region has the DNA TGTGCCAGCAGAGACAGGGACACAGATACGCAGTATTTT. It codes for CASRDRDTDTQYF.